This T cell receptor beta chain was sequenced during a study of blood T cell repertoires in COVID-19. The V gene's germline CDR1 is LNHDA and CDR2 SQIVND (reference sequence). After removal of 7 bases from V and 3 bases from J, the junction contained 12 bases not matched to a gene. This CDR3 contains 16 residues. Original data processing: Amplification of reference gene primers provided the estimated nucleated cell counts. Produced via immunoSEQ multiplex PCR; TCRdb's table is partial and in-frame only. D and trimming were read from the DNA, whereas the V and J calls and clone size are those reported in that table. The repertoire consists of roughly 59,000 clones, with roughly four fifths occurring once and the leading ten covering around a tenth.

Sequenced: peripheral blood. The receptor was isolated from a human donor in a cohort sampled during active COVID-19. The chain combines TRBV19 with TRBJ1-1, with 9 bases that match TRBD1. CDR3 coding DNA: TGTGCCAGTATCCACCCTAGGGGGACAGGGCACACTGAAGCTTTCTTT. Protein sequence: CASIHPRGTGHTEAFF.